The next 2 T cell receptor beta chains were all read from a single sample in a study of T cell repertoires in cytomegalovirus infection (dated by TCRdb to about 2019). Instrument used: Illumina HiSeq 1500. TCRdb reran the public reads through fastp at Q25 and MiXCR, keeping productive beta chains. Records with the same CDR3 protein are collapsed into one entry carrying the most frequent genes and DNA. The sample data list roughly 78,000 distinct CDR3 sequences, and roughly 40% of these were observed just once. 85% to 95% of the sample belongs to the ten largest clones. The sample's treatment or condition label, in plain terms: in vitro stimulation with specific CMV peptide epitopes to enrich CMV-specific T cells. These TCRs' antigens remain unknown. The sample here was CD8+ T cells from cultured PBMCs, taken from culture after CMV antigen stimulation. These receptors were collected from a human donor in good health (CMV status not recorded). Some clones in this sample may be carry-over from other donors' samples.

This chain joins TRBV27 and TRBJ2-7; TRBD1 might be the D (6 bases). The germline CDR1 and CDR2 sequences are MNHEY and SMNVEV (reference sequence). Trimming took off 6 bases at V and 5 bases at J, with 11 bases between the two ends. The CDR3 extends over 12 amino acids. CDR3 residues: CASSHPGDEQYF. DNA for the CDR3: TGTGCCAGCAGCCACCCAGGGGACGAGCAGTACTTC.

The table lists this clonotype with a few counts. The rearrangement links TRBV19 to TRBJ2-7; D not resolved. The germline gives CDR1 LNHDA, CDR2 SQIVND (reference sequence). The CDR3 totals 12 residues. The V gene lost 9 bases and the J gene lost 5 bases, with 14 bases spanning the gap. The CDR3 DNA sequence: TGTGCCAGCTCCCCCTTCGGCGACGAGCAGTACTTC. Amino acid sequence: CASSPFGDEQYF. Full variable domain (outside the CDR3, taken from reference TRBV19 and TRBJ2-7): DGGITQSPKYLFRKEGQNVTLSCEQNLNHDAMYWYRQDPGQGLRLIYYSQIVNDFQKGDIAEGYSVSREKKESFPLTVTSAQKNPTAFYLCASSPFGDEQYFGPGTRLTVT.